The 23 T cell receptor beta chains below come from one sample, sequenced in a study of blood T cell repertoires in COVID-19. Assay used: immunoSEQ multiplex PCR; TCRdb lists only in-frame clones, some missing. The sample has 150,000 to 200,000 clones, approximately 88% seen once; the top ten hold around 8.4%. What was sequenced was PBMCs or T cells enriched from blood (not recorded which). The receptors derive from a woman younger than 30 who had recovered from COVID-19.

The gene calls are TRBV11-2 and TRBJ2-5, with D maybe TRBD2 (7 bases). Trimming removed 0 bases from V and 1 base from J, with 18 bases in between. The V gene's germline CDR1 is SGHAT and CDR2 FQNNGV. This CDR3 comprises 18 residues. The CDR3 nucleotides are TGTGCCAGCAGCTTAGATTGGGAGGGGGGGCCCTCCCAAGAGACCCAGTACTTC. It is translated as CASSLDWEGGPSQETQYF.

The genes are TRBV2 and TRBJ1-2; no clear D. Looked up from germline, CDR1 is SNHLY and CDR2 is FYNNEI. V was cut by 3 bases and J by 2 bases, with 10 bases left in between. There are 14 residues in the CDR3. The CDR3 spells CASSEYRRNYGYTF. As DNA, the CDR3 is TGTGCCAGCAGTGAGTACAGAAGAAACTATGGCTACACCTTC.

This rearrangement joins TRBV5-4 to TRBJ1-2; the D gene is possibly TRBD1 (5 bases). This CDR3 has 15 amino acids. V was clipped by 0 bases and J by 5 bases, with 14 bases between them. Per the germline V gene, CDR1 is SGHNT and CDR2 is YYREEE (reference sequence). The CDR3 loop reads CASSLEPAGKYGYTF. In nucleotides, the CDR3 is TGTGCCAGCAGCTTGGAGCCGGCAGGGAAATATGGCTACACCTTC.

CDR3 nucleotide sequence: TGCGCCAGCAGCTTGGAGCAAGCTAACTATGGCTACACCTTC. This sequence encodes CASSLEQANYGYTF. This chain uses TRBV5-1 with TRBJ1-2, with D hard to call. The V gene lost 0 bases and the J gene lost 0 bases, with 6 bases spanning the gap. CDR3 length: 14 amino acids. Per germline, CDR1 SGHRS and CDR2 YFSETQ.

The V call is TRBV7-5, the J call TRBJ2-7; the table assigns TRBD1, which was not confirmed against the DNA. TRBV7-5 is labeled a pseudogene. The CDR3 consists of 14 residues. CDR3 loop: CARSLSRALYEQYF. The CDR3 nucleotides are TGTGCCAGAAGCTTATCCAGGGCCCTTTACGAGCAGTACTTC.

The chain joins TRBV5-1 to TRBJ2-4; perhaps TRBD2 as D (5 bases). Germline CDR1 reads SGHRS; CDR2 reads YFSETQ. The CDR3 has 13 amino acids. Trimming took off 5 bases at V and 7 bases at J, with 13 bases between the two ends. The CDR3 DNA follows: TGCGCCAGCAGTCCGGGAATGGGGAACATTCAGTACTTC. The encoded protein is CASSPGMGNIQYF.

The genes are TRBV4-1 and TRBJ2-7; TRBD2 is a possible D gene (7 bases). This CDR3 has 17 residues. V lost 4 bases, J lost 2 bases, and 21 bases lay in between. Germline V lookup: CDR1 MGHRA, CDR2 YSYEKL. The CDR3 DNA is TGCGCCAGCAGCCCCTCCTCTGGTCGCGGGGGCCCCTACGAGCAGTACTTC. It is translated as CASSPSSGRGGPYEQYF.

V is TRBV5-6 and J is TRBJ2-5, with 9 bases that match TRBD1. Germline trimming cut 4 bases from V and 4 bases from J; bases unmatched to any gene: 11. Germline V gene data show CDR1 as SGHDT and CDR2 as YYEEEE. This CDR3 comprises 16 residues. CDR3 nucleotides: TGTGCCAGCAGCCAACTAGGGACAGGGCGCTTAGAGACCCAGTACTTC. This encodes CASSQLGTGRLETQYF.

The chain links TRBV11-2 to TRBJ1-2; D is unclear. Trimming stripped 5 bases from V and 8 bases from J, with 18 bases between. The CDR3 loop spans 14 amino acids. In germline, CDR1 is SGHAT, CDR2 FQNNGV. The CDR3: CASSTLRAGGGYTF. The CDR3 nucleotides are TGTGCCAGCAGCACCCTCCGTGCGGGCGGGGGCTACACCTTC.

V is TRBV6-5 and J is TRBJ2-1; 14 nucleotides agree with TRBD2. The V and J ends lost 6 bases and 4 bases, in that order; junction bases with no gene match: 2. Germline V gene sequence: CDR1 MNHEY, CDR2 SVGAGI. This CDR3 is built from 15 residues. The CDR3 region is CASSGLAGGYNEQFF. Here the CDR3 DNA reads TGTGCCAGCAGCGGACTAGCGGGGGGATACAATGAGCAGTTCTTC.

CDR3: CASSLEHRTTDTQYF. The DNA of the CDR3 is TGTGCCAGCAGCTTGGAACACCGAACCACAGATACGCAGTATTTT. This chain links TRBV5-4 with TRBJ2-3; the D is unclear. CDR1 and CDR2 from the germline V gene are SGHNT and YYREEE (reference sequence). V gave up 0 bases and J gave up 2 bases, with 10 bases separating them. The CDR3 runs to 15 residues. Variable domain in full (rest from reference TRBV5-4 and TRBJ2-3): ETGVTQSPTHLIKTRGQQVTLRCSSQSGHNTVSWYQQALGQGPQFIFQYYREEENGRGNFPPRFSGLQFPNYSSELNVNALELDDSALYLCASSLEHRTTDTQYFGPGTRLTVL.

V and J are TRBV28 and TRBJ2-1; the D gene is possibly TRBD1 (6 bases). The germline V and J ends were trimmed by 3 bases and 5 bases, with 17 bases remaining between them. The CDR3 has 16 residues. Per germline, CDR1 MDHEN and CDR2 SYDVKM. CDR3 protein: CASSLDTGLKHNEQFF. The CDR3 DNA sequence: TGTGCCAGCAGTTTGGACACAGGGTTGAAACACAATGAGCAGTTCTTC.

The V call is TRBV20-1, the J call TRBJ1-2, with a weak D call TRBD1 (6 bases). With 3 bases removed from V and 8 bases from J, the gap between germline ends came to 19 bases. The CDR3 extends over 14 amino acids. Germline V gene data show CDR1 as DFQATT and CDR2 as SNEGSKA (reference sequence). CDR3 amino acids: CSASRQAAEGGYTF. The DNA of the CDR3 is TGCAGTGCTAGTAGACAGGCAGCTGAGGGGGGCTACACCTTC.

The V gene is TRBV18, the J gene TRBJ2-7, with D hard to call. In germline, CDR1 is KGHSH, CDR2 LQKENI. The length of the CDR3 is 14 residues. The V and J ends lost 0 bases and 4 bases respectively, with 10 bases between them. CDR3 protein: CASSPPRNAYEQYF. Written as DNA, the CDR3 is TGTGCCAGCTCACCACCGCGCAACGCGTACGAGCAGTACTTC.

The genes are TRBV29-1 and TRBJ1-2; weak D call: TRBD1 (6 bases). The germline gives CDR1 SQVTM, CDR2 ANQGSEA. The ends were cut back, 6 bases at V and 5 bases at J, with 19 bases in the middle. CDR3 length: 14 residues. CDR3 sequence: CSVGVTGRFYGYTF. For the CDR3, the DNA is TGCAGCGTAGGGGTGACAGGAAGATTTTATGGCTACACCTTC.

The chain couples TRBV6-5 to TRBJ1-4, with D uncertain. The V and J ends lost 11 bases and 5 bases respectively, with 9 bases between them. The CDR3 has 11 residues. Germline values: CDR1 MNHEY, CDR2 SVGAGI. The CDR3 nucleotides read TGTGCCGGTCCGGGGAATGAAAAACTGTTTTTT. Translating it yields CAGPGNEKLFF.

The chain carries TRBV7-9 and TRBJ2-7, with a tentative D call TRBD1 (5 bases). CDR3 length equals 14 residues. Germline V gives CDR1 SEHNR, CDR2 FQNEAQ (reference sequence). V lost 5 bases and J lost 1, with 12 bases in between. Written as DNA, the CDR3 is TGTGCCAGCAGCGACAAGACAGCATCCTACGAGCAGTACTTC. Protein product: CASSDKTASYEQYF. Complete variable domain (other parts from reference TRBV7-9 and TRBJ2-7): DTGVSQNPRHKITKRGQNVTFRCDPISEHNRLYWYRQTLGQGPEFLTYFQNEAQLEKSRLLSDRFSAERPKGSFSTLEIQRTEQGDSAMYLCASSDKTASYEQYFGPGTRLTVT.

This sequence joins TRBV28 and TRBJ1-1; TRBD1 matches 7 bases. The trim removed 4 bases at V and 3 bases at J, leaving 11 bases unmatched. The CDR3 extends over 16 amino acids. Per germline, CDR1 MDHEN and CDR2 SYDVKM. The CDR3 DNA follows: TGTGCCAGCAGTTCGCCTGGGGACAGTACATACACTGAAGCTTTCTTT. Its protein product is CASSSPGDSTYTEAFF.

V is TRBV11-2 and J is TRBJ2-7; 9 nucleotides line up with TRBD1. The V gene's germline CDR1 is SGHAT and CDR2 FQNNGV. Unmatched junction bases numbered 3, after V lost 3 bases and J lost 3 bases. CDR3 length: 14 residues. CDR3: CASSLTGGSYEQYF. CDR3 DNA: TGTGCCAGCAGCTTGACAGGGGGTAGCTACGAGCAGTACTTC.

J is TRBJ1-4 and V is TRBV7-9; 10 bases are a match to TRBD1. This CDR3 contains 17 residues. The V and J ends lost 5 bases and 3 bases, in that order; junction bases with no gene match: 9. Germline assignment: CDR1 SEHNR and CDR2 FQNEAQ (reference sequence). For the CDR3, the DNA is TGTGCCAGCAGCCGGCTGCGGGACAGGGGTTCTAATGAAAAACTGTTTTTT. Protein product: CASSRLRDRGSNEKLFF.

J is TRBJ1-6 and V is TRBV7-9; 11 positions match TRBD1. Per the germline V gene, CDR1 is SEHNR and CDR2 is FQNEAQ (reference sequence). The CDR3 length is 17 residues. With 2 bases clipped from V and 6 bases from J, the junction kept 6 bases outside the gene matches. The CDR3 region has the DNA TGTGCCAGCAGCTTACGGGGGGACAGGGGGTTTAATTCACCCCTCCACTTT. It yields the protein CASSLRGDRGFNSPLHF. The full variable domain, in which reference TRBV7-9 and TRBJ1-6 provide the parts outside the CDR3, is DTGVSQNPRHKITKRGQNVTFRCDPISEHNRLYWYRQTLGQGPEFLTYFQNEAQLEKSRLLSDRFSAERPKGSFSTLEIQRTEQGDSAMYLCASSLRGDRGFNSPLHFGNGTRLTVT.

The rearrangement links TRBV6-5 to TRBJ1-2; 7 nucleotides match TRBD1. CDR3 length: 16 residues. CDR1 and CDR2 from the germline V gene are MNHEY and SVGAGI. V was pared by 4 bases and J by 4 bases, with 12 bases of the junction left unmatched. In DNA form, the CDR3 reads TGTGCCAGCAGTTTCCTTTGGACAGGCTATCTCTATGGCTACACCTTC. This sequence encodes CASSFLWTGYLYGYTF.

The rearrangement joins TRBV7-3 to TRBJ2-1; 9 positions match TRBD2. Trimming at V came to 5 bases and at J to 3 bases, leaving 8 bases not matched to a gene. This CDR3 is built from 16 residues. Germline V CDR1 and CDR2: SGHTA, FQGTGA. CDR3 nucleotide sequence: TGTGCCAGCAGCCCGAAGCGGGGGGAAAACTACAATGAGCAGTTCTTC. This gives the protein CASSPKRGENYNEQFF.